The rows below give T cell receptor beta chains drawn from one sample of a study of cytomegalovirus exposure and HLA in healthy donors. The data were produced by immunoSEQ multiplex PCR, yet TCRdb's version contains in-frame clones alone and is incomplete. The sample carries 100,000 to 150,000 clones, roughly 73% recorded once. Sequencing used PBMCs. The receptors were sampled from a man aged 55 to 69 in good health and CMV-seropositive. The CDR3 runs from the conserved cysteine through the conserved F or W. A D gene is named only where the DNA matches it firmly. Not every row has a clone size; where given, it reads once, few, many or a size class.

>few|TRBV5-1|-|TRBJ2-5
CASSLAGETQYF
TGCGCCAGCAGCTTGGCCGGAGAGACCCAGTACTTC
>once|TRBV11-2|-|TRBJ1-6
CASQPFQASPLHF
TGTGCCAGCCAACCGTTCCAGGCGTCACCCCTCCACTTT
>-|TRBV19|TRBD2|TRBJ2-5
CASSNSGGETQYF
TGTGCCAGTAGTAATAGCGGGGGAGAGACCCAGTACTTC
>-|TRBV6-1|TRBD1|TRBJ1-5
CASSALQGADQPQHF
TGTGCCAGCAGTGCTCTTCAGGGGGCGGATCAGCCCCAGCATTTT
>few|TRBV9|TRBD1|TRBJ2-3
CASSAGQGYDTQYF
TGTGCCAGCAGCGCGGGACAGGGATACGATACGCAGTATTTT
>once|TRBV9|TRBD2|TRBJ2-7
CASIALGGGSHEQYF
TGTGCCAGCATCGCACTCGGCGGGGGGTCCCACGAGCAGTACTTC
>-|TRBV5-1|-|TRBJ1-2
CASSLAGGRKYGYTF
TGCGCCAGCAGCTTGGCCGGGGGGCGAAAATATGGCTACACCTTC
>once|TRBV6-6|TRBD1|TRBJ2-7
CASSPGQGSYEQYF
TGTGCCAGCAGTCCGGGACAGGGGTCGTACGAGCAGTACTTC
>-|TRBV7-6|TRBD2|TRBJ2-5
CASSLGGLAHQETQYF
TGTGCCAGCAGCTTAGGGGGACTAGCCCACCAAGAGACCCAGTACTTC
>-|TRBV2|-|TRBJ1-2
CASTTRQGTNYGYTF
TGTGCCAGCACCACCCGCCAGGGAACCAACTATGGCTACACCTTC
>-|TRBV6-1|-|TRBJ1-1
CASSTDNTEAFF
TGTGCCAGCAGTACAGACAACACTGAAGCTTTCTTT
>-|TRBV28|-|TRBJ1-2
CASSRQLGNYGYTF
TGTGCCAGCAGTAGACAGTTGGGCAACTATGGCTACACCTTC
>few|TRBV2|-|TRBJ2-5
CASSEFGYGPQYF
TGTGCCAGCAGTGAATTCGGTTACGGTCCCCAGTACTTC
>-|TRBV6-1|TRBD2|TRBJ2-2
CASSVLAANTGELFF
TGTGCCAGCAGTGTACTAGCGGCGAACACCGGGGAGCTGTTTTTT
>-|TRBV11-1|TRBD2|TRBJ2-2
CASRREGAGELFF
TGTGCCAGCCGACGGGAGGGGGCCGGGGAGCTGTTTTTT